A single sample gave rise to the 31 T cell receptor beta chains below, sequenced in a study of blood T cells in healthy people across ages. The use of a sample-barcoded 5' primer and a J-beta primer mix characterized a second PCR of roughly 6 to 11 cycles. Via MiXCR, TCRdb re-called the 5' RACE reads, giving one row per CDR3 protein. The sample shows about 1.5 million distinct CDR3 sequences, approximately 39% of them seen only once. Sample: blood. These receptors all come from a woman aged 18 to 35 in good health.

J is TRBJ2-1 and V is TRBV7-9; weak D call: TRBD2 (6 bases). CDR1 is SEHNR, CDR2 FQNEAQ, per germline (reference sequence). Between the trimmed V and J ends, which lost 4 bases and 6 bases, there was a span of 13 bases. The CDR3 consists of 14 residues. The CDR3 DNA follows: TGTGCCAGCAGCTCCAGGGACTTGGGCAATGAGCAGTTCTTC. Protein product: CASSSRDLGNEQFF.

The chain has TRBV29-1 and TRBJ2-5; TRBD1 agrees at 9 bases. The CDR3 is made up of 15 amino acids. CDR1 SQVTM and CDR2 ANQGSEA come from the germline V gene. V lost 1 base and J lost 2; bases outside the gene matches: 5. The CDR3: CSVEGWDRDQETQYF. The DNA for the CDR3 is TGCAGCGTTGAAGGTTGGGACAGGGATCAAGAGACCCAGTACTTC.

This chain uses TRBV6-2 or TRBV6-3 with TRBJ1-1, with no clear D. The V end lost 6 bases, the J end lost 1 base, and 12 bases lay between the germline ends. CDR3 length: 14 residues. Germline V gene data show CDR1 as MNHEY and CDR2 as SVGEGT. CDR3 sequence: CASRKRSGNTEAFF. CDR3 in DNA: TGTGCCAGCAGAAAGCGGTCAGGGAACACTGAAGCTTTCTTT.

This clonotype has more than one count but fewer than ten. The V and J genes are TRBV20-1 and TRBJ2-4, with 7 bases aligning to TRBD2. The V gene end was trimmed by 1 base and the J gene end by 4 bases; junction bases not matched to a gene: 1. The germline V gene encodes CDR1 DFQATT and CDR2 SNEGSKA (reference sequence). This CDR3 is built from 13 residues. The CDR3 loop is CSARASGKNIQYF. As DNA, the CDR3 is TGCAGTGCTAGAGCTAGCGGAAAAAACATTCAGTACTTC.

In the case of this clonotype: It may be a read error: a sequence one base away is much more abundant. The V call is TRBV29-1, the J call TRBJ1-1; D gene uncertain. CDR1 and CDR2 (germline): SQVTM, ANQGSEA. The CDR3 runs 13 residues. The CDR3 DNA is TGCAGCGCACGTACAACAGAGAACGCTGAAGCTTTCTTT. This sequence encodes CSARTTENAEAFF.

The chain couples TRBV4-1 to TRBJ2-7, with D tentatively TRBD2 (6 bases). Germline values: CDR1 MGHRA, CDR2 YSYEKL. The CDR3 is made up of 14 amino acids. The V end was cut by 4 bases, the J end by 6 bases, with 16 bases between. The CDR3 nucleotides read TGCGCCAGCAGCCCCCGAGGGAGGATTCGCGAGCAGTACTTC. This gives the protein CASSPRGRIREQYF.

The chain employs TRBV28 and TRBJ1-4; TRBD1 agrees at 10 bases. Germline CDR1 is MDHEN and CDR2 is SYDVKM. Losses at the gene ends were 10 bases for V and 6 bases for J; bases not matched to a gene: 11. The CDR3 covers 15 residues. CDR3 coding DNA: TGTGCCACTACCGGGGCCGGGACAGGGGATGAAAAACTGTTTTTT. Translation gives CATTGAGTGDEKLFF.

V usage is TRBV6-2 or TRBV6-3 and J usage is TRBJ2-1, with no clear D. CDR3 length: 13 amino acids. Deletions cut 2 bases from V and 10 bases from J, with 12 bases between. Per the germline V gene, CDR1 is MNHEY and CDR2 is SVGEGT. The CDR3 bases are TGTGCCAGCAGTTACGTGTTGTCAGCAGAGCAGTTCTTC. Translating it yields CASSYVLSAEQFF.

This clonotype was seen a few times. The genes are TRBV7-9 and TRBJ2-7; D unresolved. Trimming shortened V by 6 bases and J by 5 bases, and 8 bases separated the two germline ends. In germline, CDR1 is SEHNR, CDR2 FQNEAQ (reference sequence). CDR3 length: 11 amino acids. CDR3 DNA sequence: TGTGCCAGCAGGGCGAACAACGAGCAGTACTTC. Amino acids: CASRANNEQYF.

The CDR3 DNA is TGCGCCAGCAGCCAAAAGGGACCAGGACAGGGTGAAAAACTGTTTTTT. As protein: CASSQKGPGQGEKLFF. The chain recombines TRBV4-1 with TRBJ1-4; the match to TRBD1 covers 8 bases. This CDR3 has 16 residues. Germline V gene lookup returns CDR1 MGHRA and CDR2 YSYEKL. The V and J ends lost 2 bases and 7 bases, in that order; junction bases with no gene match: 9.

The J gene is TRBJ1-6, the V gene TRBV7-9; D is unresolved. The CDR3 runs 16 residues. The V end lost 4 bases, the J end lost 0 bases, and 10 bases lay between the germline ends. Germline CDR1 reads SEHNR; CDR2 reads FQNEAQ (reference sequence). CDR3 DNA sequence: TGTGCCAGCAGCTCTGTTTCTTCCTCCTATAATTCACCCCTCCACTTT. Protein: CASSSVSSSYNSPLHF.

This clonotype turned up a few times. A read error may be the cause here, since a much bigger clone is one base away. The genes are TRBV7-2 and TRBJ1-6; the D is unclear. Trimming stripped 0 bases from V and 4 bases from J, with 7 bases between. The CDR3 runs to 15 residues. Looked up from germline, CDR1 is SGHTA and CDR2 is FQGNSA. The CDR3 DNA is TGTGCCAGCAGCTTAGCGCTGATATATAATTCACCCCTCCACTTT. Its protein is CASSLALIYNSPLHF. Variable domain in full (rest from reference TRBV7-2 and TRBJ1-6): GAGVSQSPSNKVTEKGKDVELRCDPISGHTALYWYRQSLGQGLEFLIYFQGNSAPDKSGLPSDRFSAERTGGSVSTLTIQRTQQEDSAVYLCASSLALIYNSPLHFGNGTRLTVT.

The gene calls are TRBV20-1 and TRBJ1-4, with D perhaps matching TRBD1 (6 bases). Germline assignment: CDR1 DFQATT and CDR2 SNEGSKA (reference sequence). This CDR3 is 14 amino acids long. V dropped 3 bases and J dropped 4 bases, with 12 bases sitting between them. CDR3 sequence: CSASTGGLNEKLFF. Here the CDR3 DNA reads TGCAGTGCTAGCACCGGGGGGCTTAATGAAAAACTGTTTTTT.

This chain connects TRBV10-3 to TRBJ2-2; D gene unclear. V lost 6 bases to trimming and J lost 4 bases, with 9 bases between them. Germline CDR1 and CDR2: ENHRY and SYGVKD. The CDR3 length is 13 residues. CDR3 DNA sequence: TGTGCCATCAGGGACCCCTCCACCGGGGAGCTGTTTTTT. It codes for CAIRDPSTGELFF.

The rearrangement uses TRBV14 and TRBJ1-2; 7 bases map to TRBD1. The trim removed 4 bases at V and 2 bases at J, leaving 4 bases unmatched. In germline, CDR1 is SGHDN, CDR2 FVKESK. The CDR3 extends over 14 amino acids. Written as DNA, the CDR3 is TGTGCCAGCAGCCTCATGGGACAGAACTATGGCTACACCTTC. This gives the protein CASSLMGQNYGYTF.

CDR3 sequence: CASSLGQGAGRHGYTF. As DNA, the CDR3 is TGTGCCAGCAGCCTCGGACAGGGGGCCGGACGCCATGGCTACACCTTC. The J gene is TRBJ1-2, the V gene TRBV12-3 or TRBV12-4; 11 nucleotides align to TRBD1. V dropped 6 bases and J dropped 6; count of bases not matched to a gene: 12. This CDR3 contains 16 residues.

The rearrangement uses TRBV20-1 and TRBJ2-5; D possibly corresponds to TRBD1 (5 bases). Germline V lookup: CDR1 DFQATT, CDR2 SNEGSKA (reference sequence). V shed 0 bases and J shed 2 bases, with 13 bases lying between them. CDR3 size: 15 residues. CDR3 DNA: TGCAGTGCTAGAGAGCACAGGTCGGCTCAAGAGACCCAGTACTTC. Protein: CSAREHRSAQETQYF.

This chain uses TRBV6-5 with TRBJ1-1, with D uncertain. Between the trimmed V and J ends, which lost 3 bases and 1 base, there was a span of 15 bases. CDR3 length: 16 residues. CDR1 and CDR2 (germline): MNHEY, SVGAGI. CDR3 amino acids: CASSYNRGLANTEAFF. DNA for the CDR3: TGTGCCAGCAGTTATAATCGTGGGCTTGCGAACACTGAAGCTTTCTTT.

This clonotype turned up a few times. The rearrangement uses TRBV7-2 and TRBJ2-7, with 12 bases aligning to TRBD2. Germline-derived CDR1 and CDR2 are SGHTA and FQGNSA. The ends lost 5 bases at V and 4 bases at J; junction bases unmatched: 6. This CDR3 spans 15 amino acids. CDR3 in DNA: TGTGCCAGCAGCAGCCGGACTAGCGGGATGTACGAGCAGTACTTC. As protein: CASSSRTSGMYEQYF.

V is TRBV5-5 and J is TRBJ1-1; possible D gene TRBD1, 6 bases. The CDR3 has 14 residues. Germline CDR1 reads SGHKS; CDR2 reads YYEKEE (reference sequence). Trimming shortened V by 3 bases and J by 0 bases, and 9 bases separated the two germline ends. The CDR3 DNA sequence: TGTGCCAGCAGCTGGGGACACATGAACACTGAAGCTTTCTTT. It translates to CASSWGHMNTEAFF.

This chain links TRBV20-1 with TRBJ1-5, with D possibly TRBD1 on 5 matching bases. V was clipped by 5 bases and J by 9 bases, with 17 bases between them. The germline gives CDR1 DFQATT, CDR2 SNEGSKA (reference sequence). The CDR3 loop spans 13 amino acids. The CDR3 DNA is TGCAGTGCTCGCGTCGGGGGAAGGACGCCCCAGCATTTT. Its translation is CSARVGGRTPQHF.

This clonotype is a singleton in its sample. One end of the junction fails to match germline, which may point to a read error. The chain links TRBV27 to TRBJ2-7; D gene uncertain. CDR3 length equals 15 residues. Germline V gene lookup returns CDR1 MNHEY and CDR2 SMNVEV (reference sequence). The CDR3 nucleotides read TGTGCCAACAGTTTATCGCAACTGACCCCACACGAGCAGTACTTC. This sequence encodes CANSLSQLTPHEQYF.

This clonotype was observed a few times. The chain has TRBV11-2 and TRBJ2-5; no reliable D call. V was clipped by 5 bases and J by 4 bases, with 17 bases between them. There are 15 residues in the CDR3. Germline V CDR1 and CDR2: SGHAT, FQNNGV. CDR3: CASSPNPGKSETQYF. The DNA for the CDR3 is TGTGCCAGCAGCCCCAACCCGGGCAAATCAGAGACCCAGTACTTC.

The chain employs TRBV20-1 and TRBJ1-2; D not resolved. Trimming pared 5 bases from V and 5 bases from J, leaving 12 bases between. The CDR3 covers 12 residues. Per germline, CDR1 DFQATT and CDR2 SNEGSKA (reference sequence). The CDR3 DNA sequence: TGCAGTGCTGCCGGGGTACTATATGGCTACACCTTC. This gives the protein CSAAGVLYGYTF.

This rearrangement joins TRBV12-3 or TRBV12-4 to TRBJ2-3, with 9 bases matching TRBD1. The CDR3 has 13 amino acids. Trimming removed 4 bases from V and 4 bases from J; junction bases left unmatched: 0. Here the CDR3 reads CASSWDRADTQYF. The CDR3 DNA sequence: TGTGCCAGCAGTTGGGACAGGGCAGATACGCAGTATTTT.

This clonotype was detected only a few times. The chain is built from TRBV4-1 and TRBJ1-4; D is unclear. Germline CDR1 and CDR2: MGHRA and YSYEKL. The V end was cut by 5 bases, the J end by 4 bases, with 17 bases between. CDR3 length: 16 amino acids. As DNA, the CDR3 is TGCGCCAGCAGCGCAAGATATCAGGAAATTAATGAAAAACTGTTTTTT. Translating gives CASSARYQEINEKLFF.

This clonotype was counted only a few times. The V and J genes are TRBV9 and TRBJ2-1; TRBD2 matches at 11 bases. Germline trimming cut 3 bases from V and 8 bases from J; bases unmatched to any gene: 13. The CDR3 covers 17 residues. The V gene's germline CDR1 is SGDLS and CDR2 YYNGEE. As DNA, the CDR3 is TGTGCCAGCAGCGCCAGGCTTGGGCTAGCGGGAGGTGATGAGCAGTTCTTC. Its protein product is CASSARLGLAGGDEQFF.

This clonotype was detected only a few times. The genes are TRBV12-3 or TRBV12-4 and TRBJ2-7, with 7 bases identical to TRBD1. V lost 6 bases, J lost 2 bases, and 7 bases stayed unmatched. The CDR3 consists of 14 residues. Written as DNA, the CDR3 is TGTGCCAGCAGCATGGGACAGCGAGCCTACGAGCAGTACTTC. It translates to CASSMGQRAYEQYF.

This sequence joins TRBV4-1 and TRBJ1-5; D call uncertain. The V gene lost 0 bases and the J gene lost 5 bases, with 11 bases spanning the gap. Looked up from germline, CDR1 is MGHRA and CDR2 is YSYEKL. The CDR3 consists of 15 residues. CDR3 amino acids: CASSQETLQDQPQHF. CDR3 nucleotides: TGCGCCAGCAGCCAAGAAACCCTCCAGGATCAGCCCCAGCATTTT.

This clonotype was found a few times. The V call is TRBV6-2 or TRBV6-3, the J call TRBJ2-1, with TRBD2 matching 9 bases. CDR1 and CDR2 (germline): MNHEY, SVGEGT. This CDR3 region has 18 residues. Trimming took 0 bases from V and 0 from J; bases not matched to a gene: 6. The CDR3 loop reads CASSYSIGGGASYNEQFF. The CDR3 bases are TGTGCCAGCAGTTACTCGATTGGCGGGGGGGCCTCCTACAATGAGCAGTTCTTC.

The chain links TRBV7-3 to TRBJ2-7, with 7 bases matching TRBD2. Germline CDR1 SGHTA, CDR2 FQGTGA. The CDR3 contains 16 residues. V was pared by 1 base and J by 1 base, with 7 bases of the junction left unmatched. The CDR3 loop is CASSLIRREASYEQYF. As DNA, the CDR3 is TGTGCCAGCAGCTTAATTCGACGGGAGGCTTCCTACGAGCAGTACTTC.